The T cell receptor beta chain described here comes from a study of blood T cell repertoires in COVID-19. As for the study in general: T cells, B-cell-depleted T cells, or PBMCs supplied cDNA or gDNA.

The protocol was immunoSEQ multiplex PCR, while the TCRdb copy is restricted to in-frame clones and leaves out a portion. Altogether approximately 100,000 clones are present, 85% to 95% being singletons, with the ten largest covering 5% to 6%. CDR3 size: 18 residues. The chain has TRBV21-1 and TRBJ2-2; TRBD2 was called by the table and not checked on the DNA. TRBV21-1 is marked as a pseudogene. The TCR sequence derives from a man aged 50 to 59 with active COVID-19. The specimen sequenced was peripheral blood. CDR3 DNA sequence: TGTGCCAGCAGCCCGGAGAGGCAGCCGGAGGCGAACACCGGGGAGCTGTTTTTT. This translates into CASSPERQPEANTGELFF.